This T cell receptor (beta chain) stems from a study of blood T cell repertoires in COVID-19. Profiling relied on immunoSEQ multiplex PCR, and the TCRdb table lists in-frame clones only, not all of them. The sample lists 300,000 to 400,000 clones, around nine tenths occurring once. CDR1 LGHNA and CDR2 YSLEER come from the germline V gene. CDR3 length: 19 residues. Trimming pared 0 bases from V and 0 bases from J, leaving 18 bases between. Sequences were obtained from peripheral blood. V gene TRBV4-3 combines with J gene TRBJ2-1; D is undetermined. The source of this sequence is a woman younger than 30 who had recovered from COVID-19. CDR3 DNA sequence: TGCGCCAGCAGCCAAGATTGGCGCTGGAGAGATCTCTCCTACAATGAGCAGTTCTTC. Protein: CASSQDWRWRDLSYNEQFF.